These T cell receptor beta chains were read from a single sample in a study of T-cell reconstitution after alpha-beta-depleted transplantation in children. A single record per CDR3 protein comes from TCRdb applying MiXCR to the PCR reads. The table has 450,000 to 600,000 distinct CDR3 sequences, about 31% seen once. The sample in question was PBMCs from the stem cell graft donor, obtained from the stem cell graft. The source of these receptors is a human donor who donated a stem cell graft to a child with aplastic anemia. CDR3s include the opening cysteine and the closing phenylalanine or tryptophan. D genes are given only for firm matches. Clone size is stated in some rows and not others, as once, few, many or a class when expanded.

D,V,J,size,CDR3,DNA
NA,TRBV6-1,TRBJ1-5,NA,CASSESGADRGILNQPQHF,TGTGCCAGCAGTGAATCGGGCGCGGACAGAGGGATTTTGAATCAGCCCCAGCATTTT
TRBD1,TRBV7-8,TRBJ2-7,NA,CASSSTGTGGSYEQYF,TGTGCCAGCAGCTCGACCGGGACAGGGGGCTCCTACGAGCAGTACTTC
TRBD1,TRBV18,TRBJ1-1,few,CASSTGGITEAFF,TGTGCCAGCTCGACAGGGGGCATCACTGAAGCTTTCTTT
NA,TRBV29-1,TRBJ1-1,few,CSVEGAGRGTEAFF,TGCAGCGTTGAAGGGGCAGGTCGGGGAACTGAAGCTTTCTTT
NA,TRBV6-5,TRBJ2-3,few,CASSYLGVSASTDTQYF,TGTGCCAGCAGTTACCTGGGGGTCTCGGCAAGCACAGATACGCAGTATTTT
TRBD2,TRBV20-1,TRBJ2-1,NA,CSARDSGLAGVGNEQFF,TGCAGTGCTAGAGATTCGGGACTAGCGGGAGTTGGGAATGAGCAGTTCTTC
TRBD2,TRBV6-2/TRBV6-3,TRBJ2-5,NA,CASSPGGPRETQYF,TGTGCCAGCAGCCCGGGAGGCCCCAGAGAGACCCAGTACTTC
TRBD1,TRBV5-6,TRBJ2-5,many,CASSSRGQAYQETQYF,TGTGCCAGCAGCTCGCGTGGACAGGCGTACCAAGAGACCCAGTACTTC
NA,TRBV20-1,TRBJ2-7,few,CSARDPGPLDEQYF,TGCAGTGCTAGAGATCCGGGTCCATTGGACGAGCAGTACTTC
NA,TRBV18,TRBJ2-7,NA,CASSPRQPLGEQYF,TGTGCCAGCTCACCGCGTCAGCCTCTGGGGGAGCAGTACTTC
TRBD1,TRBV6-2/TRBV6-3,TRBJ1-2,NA,CASTTPGQSSSGYTF,TGTGCCAGCACCACACCGGGACAGTCCTCCTCTGGCTACACCTTC
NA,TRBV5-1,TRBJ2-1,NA,CASSALYNEQFF,TGCGCCAGCAGCGCGTTATACAATGAGCAGTTCTTC
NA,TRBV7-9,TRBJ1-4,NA,CASSTAGTGLNEKLFF,TGTGCCAGCTCGACTGCCGGTACAGGGTTGAATGAAAAACTGTTTTTT
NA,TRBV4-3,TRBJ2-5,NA,CASSLTQGETQYF,TGCGCCAGCAGCCTAACCCAGGGGGAGACCCAGTACTTC
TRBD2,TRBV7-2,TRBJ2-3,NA,CASSLGLAGSSYF,TGTGCCAGCAGCTTAGGACTAGCGGGGTCGAGTTATTTT
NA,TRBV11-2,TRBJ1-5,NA,CASSLDPGQPQHF,TGTGCCAGCAGCTTAGATCCCGGTCAGCCCCAGCATTTT
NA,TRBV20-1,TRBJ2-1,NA,CSARDFPQQFF,TGCAGTGCTAGGGACTTTCCTCAGCAGTTCTTC
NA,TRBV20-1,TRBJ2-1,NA,CSATLETYNEQFF,TGCAGTGCTACTCTGGAGACCTACAATGAGCAGTTCTTC
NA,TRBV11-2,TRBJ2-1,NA,CASSPIQLAEAYNEQFF,TGTGCCAGCAGCCCGATACAACTAGCAGAAGCCTACAATGAGCAGTTCTTC
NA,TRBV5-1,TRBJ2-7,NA,CASSFGPGAGSGSYEQYF,TGCGCCAGCAGCTTCGGTCCGGGGGCGGGAAGTGGGTCCTACGAGCAGTACTTC
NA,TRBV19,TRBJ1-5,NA,CASSEGINQPQHF,TGTGCCAGTAGTGAGGGGATAAATCAGCCCCAGCATTTT
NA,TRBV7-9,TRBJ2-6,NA,CASSPTPRQNNVLTF,TGTGCCAGCAGCCCGACCCCCAGACAGAACAACGTCCTGACTTTC
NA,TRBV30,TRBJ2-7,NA,CAWGMGNQYEQYF,TGTGCCTGGGGGATGGGGAATCAGTACGAGCAGTACTTC
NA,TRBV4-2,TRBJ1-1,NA,CASNPTGNTEAFF,TGTGCCAGCAACCCGACAGGGAACACTGAAGCTTTCTTT
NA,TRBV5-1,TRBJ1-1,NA,CASSLGSGRRLSTEAFF,TGCGCCAGCAGCTTGGGGTCCGGGCGCCGATTAAGCACTGAAGCTTTCTTT
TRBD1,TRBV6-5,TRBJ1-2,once,CASSYGRRGQDYGYTF,TGTGCCAGCAGTTACGGTCGCAGGGGGCAGGACTATGGCTACACCTTC
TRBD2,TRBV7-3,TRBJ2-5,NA,CASSENLAGQETQYF,TGTGCCAGCAGCGAAAATTTAGCGGGGCAAGAGACCCAGTACTTC
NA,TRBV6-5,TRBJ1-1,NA,CASSYSIKGFTEAFF,TGTGCCAGCAGTTACTCAATAAAGGGGTTCACTGAAGCTTTCTTT
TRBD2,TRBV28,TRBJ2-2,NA,CASTPGLLNTGELFF,TGTGCCAGCACACCGGGACTACTCAACACCGGGGAGCTGTTTTTT
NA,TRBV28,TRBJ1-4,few,CASSPFKGGRSGLFF,TGTGCCAGCAGTCCCTTTAAGGGCGGACGATCTGGACTGTTTTTT
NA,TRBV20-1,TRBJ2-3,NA,CSAPGEGTDTQYF,TGCAGTGCTCCGGGGGAGGGCACAGATACGCAGTATTTT